The clone carrying this TCR beta chain was counted at least ten times. What it binds is unknown. The data belong to a study of T cells after posttransplantation cyclophosphamide. Study results and limitations: Later post-transplant blood repertoires were often dominated by donor CD8+ memory clones.

Unmatched junction bases numbered 13, after V lost 4 bases and J lost 8 bases. This CDR3 has 15 residues. The V gene's germline CDR1 is MDHEN and CDR2 SYDVKM. Generated by immunoSEQ multiplex PCR, the TCRdb table keeps only in-frame clones and is missing some. The sample is made up of some 40,000 clones, none counted only once. Sequenced sample: PBMCs. The TCR comes from a young man in good health and a related stem cell transplant donor. The chain joins TRBV28 to TRBJ1-2, with TRBD1 matching 7 bases. The CDR3 bases are TGTGCCAGCAGTTCCGGGGGACAGCTCCTATACGGCTACACCTTC. It translates to CASSSGGQLLYGYTF.